These 20 T cell receptor beta chains came from one sample sequenced in a study of blood T cells in healthy people across ages (dated by TCRdb to between 2015 and 2017). To prepare the library, 5' RACE was applied. TCRdb lists the instrument as Illumina HiSeq 2500. A second roughly 6 to 11 cycle PCR used a sample-barcoded 5' primer and a J-beta primer mix. The public reads were quality trimmed at Q25 with fastp and then assembled into clones with MiXCR by TCRdb, keeping productive beta chains. Rows with one shared CDR3 protein collapse into an entry with the most common genes and DNA. Across this sample there are about 1 million distinct CDR3 sequences, with 45% seen only once. Approximately 20% of the sample comes from the top ten. The sequencing input was blood. All receptors come from a woman aged 55-70 years in good health.

As regards this clonotype: At one end the junction does not follow the germline gene, possibly because of a read error. The chain combines TRBV6-6 with TRBJ2-1; D call uncertain. Germline assignment: CDR1 MNHNY and CDR2 SVGAGI (reference sequence). The CDR3 covers 11 residues. CDR3 protein: CASGYSYEQFF. CDR3 nucleotide sequence: TGTGCCAGCGGTTACTCATACGAGCAGTTCTTC.

V and J are TRBV11-2 and TRBJ2-7, with D possibly TRBD2 on 5 matching bases. The germline gives CDR1 SGHAT, CDR2 FQNNGV. The ends were cut back, 0 bases at V and 2 bases at J, with 11 bases in the middle. The CDR3 spans 15 residues. The CDR3 DNA reads as TGTGCCAGCAGCTTAGAAGGTAGCGTCGCCTACGAGCAGTACTTC. Protein sequence: CASSLEGSVAYEQYF.

This chain links TRBV19 with TRBJ2-1; 8 positions agree with TRBD2. Germline CDR1 and CDR2: LNHDA and SQIVND (reference sequence). The CDR3 has 16 residues. Trimming took 7 bases from V and 0 from J; bases not matched to a gene: 8. CDR3 sequence reads: CASIPTSASSYNEQFF. The CDR3 bases are TGTGCCAGTATCCCGACTAGCGCTAGCTCCTACAATGAGCAGTTCTTC.

This chain links TRBV21-1 with TRBJ1-5; the DNA was not compared with TRBD1, the D call given in the table. TRBV21-1 is a pseudogene. This CDR3 comprises 15 residues. The CDR3 DNA is TGTGCCAGCAGCAAAGTGGACAGGAGCAATCAGCCCCAGCATTTT. It yields the protein CASSKVDRSNQPQHF.

The rearrangement uses TRBV15 and TRBJ2-4; perhaps TRBD1 as D (6 bases). V lost 5 bases, J lost 13 bases, and 21 bases lay in between. CDR3 length: 14 amino acids. The germline V gene encodes CDR1 LNHNV and CDR2 YYDKDF (reference sequence). This CDR3 reads CATSLTGAYNEQYF. In DNA, the CDR3 is TGTGCCACCAGCCTGACAGGTGCCTACAATGAGCAGTACTTC.

The gene calls are TRBV10-3 and TRBJ2-3, with 8 bases lining up with TRBD2. J lost 3 bases, V lost 11 bases, and 7 bases had no gene match. The CDR3 consists of 13 residues. Germline V gene data show CDR1 as ENHRY and CDR2 as SYGVKD. CDR3: CAAALAGTDTQYF. The CDR3 coding sequence is TGTGCCGCCGCTCTAGCGGGTACAGATACGCAGTATTTT.

This clonotype was counted between two and nine times. The J gene is TRBJ1-5, the V gene TRBV6-5, with D perhaps matching TRBD1 (5 bases). Trimming removed 2 bases from V and 5 bases from J, with 10 bases in between. The CDR3 is made up of 14 amino acids. The germline CDR1 and CDR2 sequences are MNHEY and SVGAGI. The CDR3 coding sequence is TGTGCCAGCAGTTACCGGGGGGGGTATCAGCCCCAGCATTTT. The encoded protein is CASSYRGGYQPQHF.

The chain employs TRBV21-1 and TRBJ2-1; the listed D gene, TRBD2, was not tested against the DNA. TRBV21-1 is a pseudogene locus. The CDR3 extends over 19 amino acids. CDR3 coding DNA: TGTGCCAGCAGCAAAGAGACTGGGACTAGCGGGATTTCCTACAATGAGCAGTTCTTC. This translates into CASSKETGTSGISYNEQFF.

The rearrangement uses TRBV12-3 or TRBV12-4 and TRBJ2-4; D remains ambiguous. The better agreement between TRBJ2-7 and the DNA end casts doubt on the J call. The CDR3 runs to 12 residues. The CDR3 nucleotides are TGTGCCAGCAGGCTCACCCCGGGCGAGCAGTACTTC. It yields the protein CASRLTPGEQYF.

The sample holds a few counts of this clonotype. The V gene is TRBV20-1, the J gene TRBJ2-5, with TRBD2 matching 12 bases. Per germline, CDR1 DFQATT and CDR2 SNEGSKA (reference sequence). The CDR3 has 14 amino acids. Trimming took 3 bases from V and 4 from J; bases not matched to a gene: 3. The CDR3 reads CSASLLAGGETQYF. CDR3 nucleotide sequence: TGCAGTGCTAGTCTACTAGCGGGAGGAGAGACCCAGTACTTC.

In this sample, this clonotype turned up a few times. This rearrangement joins TRBV7-2 to TRBJ2-5; D is perhaps TRBD2 (5 bases). Looked up from germline, CDR1 is SGHTA and CDR2 is FQGNSA. This CDR3 region has 15 residues. V lost 2 bases, J lost 1 base, and 11 bases lay in between. CDR3 sequence reads: CASSLNGLSQETQYF. CDR3 DNA sequence: TGTGCCAGCAGCTTAAATGGACTGTCCCAAGAGACCCAGTACTTC.

The rearrangement joins TRBV6-6 to TRBJ2-3, with D perhaps TRBD1 (6 bases). The CDR3 has 15 residues. The germline V gene has CDR1 MNHNY and CDR2 SVGAGI (reference sequence). The ends were cut back, 6 bases at V and 1 base at J, with 14 bases in the middle. CDR3 bases: TGTGCCAGCAGCATCTGGGGACAACGCACAGATACGCAGTATTTT. It codes for CASSIWGQRTDTQYF.

This clonotype was observed a few times. The chain has TRBV27 and TRBJ1-5; D is undetermined. Germline-derived CDR1 and CDR2 are MNHEY and SMNVEV (reference sequence). Trimming removed 6 bases from V and 5 bases from J, with 14 bases in between. CDR3 size: 14 residues. CDR3 protein: CASSPGSYYQPQHF. CDR3 bases: TGTGCCAGCAGCCCTGGCAGCTACTATCAGCCCCAGCATTTT.

The rearrangement links TRBV27 to TRBJ2-3; tentative D call: TRBD2 (5 bases). V was shortened by 4 bases and J by 3 bases, with 11 bases between the two germline ends. Per the germline V gene, CDR1 is MNHEY and CDR2 is SMNVEV (reference sequence). The CDR3 spans 14 residues. Here the CDR3 DNA reads TGTGCCAGCAGTTACGGGAAAGGGACAGATACGCAGTATTTT. It is translated as CASSYGKGTDTQYF.

A few counts support this clonotype. The genes are TRBV12-3 or TRBV12-4 and TRBJ2-1; D is uncertain. Deletions cut 3 bases from V and 5 bases from J, with 17 bases between. The CDR3 consists of 16 residues. This CDR3 reads CASSFYLSRRNNEQFF. For the CDR3, the DNA is TGTGCCAGCAGTTTTTATTTGTCCCGGAGAAACAATGAGCAGTTCTTC.

The DNA for the CDR3 is TGTGCCAGCAGCCCTCCCCCAGGACAGGGAGACTATGGCTACACCTTC. The encoded protein is CASSPPPGQGDYGYTF. V gene TRBV6-2 or TRBV6-3 combines with J gene TRBJ1-2, with 8 bases aligning to TRBD1. Unmatched junction bases numbered 12, after V lost 6 bases and J lost 3 bases. From germline, CDR1 is MNHEY and CDR2 SVGEGT. The CDR3 is 16 amino acids.

The chain recombines TRBV2 with TRBJ1-2; no reliable D call. There are 12 residues in the CDR3. Trimming stripped 6 bases from V and 6 bases from J, with 11 bases between. Germline-derived CDR1 and CDR2 are SNHLY and FYNNEI. CDR3 sequence reads: CASSNSVDGYTF. Written as DNA, the CDR3 is TGTGCCAGCAGCAATTCGGTAGATGGCTACACCTTC. Using reference TRBV2 and TRBJ1-2 for the parts outside the CDR3, the full variable domain is EPEVTQTPSHQVTQMGQEVILRCVPISNHLYFYWYRQILGQKVEFLVSFYNNEISEKSEIFDDQFSVERPDGSNFTLKIRSTKLEDSAMYFCASSNSVDGYTFGSGTRLTVV.

This clonotype has more than one count but fewer than ten. The chain joins TRBV29-1 to TRBJ2-5; D may be TRBD2 (6 bases). The CDR3 runs 12 residues. CDR1 is SQVTM, CDR2 ANQGSEA, per germline. The CDR3, as DNA: TGCACAACTGCGCGGGGCGGGGAGACCCAGTACTTC. Translated: CTTARGGETQYF.

The genes are TRBV20-1 and TRBJ2-5; 14 bases align to TRBD2. The length of the CDR3 is 16 residues. The ends lost 5 bases at V and 2 bases at J; junction bases unmatched: 7. Looked up from germline, CDR1 is DFQATT and CDR2 is SNEGSKA (reference sequence). Written as DNA, the CDR3 is TGCAGTGCTGCGGGACTAGCGGGAGCCGTTCAAGAGACCCAGTACTTC. This gives the protein CSAAGLAGAVQETQYF.

There are a few counts of this clonotype. CDR3 sequence (DNA): TGTGCCAGCAGCCCCCCGGGGGAACTCAATTCACCCCTCCACTTT. It specifies CASSPPGELNSPLHF. The V call is TRBV9, the J call TRBJ1-6, with D possibly TRBD1 on 5 matching bases. Germline V lookup: CDR1 SGDLS, CDR2 YYNGEE. The CDR3 spans 15 residues. V dropped 4 bases and J dropped 7 bases, with 15 bases sitting between them.